One T cell receptor beta chain is described in this entry. These data originate in a study of blood T cell repertoires in COVID-19. Background on the study: PBMCs, B-cell-depleted T cells, or T cells were the source of the cDNA or gDNA that made up the material.

The table came from immunoSEQ multiplex PCR; TCRdb's copy has only in-frame clones and leaves some out. The sample carries around 270,000 clones, approximately 85% recorded once. Allocation to cohorts depended on clinical history reported by the participants. Donors in Cohort 3 who had recovered were those with two negative PCRs, healthcare professional clearance, or resolution of their symptoms. The TCR comes from a woman in her 30s who had recovered from COVID-19. The sequencing sample was made of PBMCs or T cells enriched from blood (not recorded which).

The DNA of the CDR3 is TGCAGCGTTCAACCGCAGGGGGGAACAGATACGCAGTATTTT. Residues: CSVQPQGGTDTQYF. V gene TRBV29-1 combines with J gene TRBJ2-3; maybe TRBD1 (7 bases). The CDR3 runs 14 residues. In germline, CDR1 is SQVTM, CDR2 ANQGSEA. The ends were cut back, 5 bases at V and 3 bases at J, with 15 bases in the middle.